This T cell receptor beta chain is drawn from a study of beta chain features in type 1 diabetes. Study-wide findings and caveats: Shorter TCRB CDR3s, moderately but significantly so, marked every one of the four CD4+ subsets in Type 1 diabetes patients. The naive, central memory and Treg TCRB repertoires showed an apparent similarity that was greater among patients than among healthy donors.

About this clone: The antigen remains unidentified.

The ends lost 4 bases at V and 2 bases at J; junction bases unmatched: 4. Germline loops: CDR1 ENHRY, CDR2 SYGVKD. The CDR3 has 16 amino acids. Sequenced material consisted of expressed TCRB transcripts (all of the isolated RNA was reverse transcribed). This table comes from immunoSEQ multiplex PCR, and its TCRdb copy is limited to in-frame clones, with some not included. The sample has tens of thousands of clones, approximately 69% seen once. The material sequenced was Tregs from blood. This chain joins TRBV10-3 and TRBJ2-1; 11 bases line up with TRBD2. This TCR was sampled from a man younger than 30 with type 1 diabetes. CDR3 sequence reads: CAISVAGGPPYNEQFF. The CDR3 nucleotides are TGTGCCATCAGTGTAGCGGGGGGGCCTCCCTACAATGAGCAGTTCTTC.